These 18 T cell receptor beta chains share one sample of origin, sequenced in a study of human T cells and chemical hapten exposure. Time point in this sample: patch test 2, 6 weeks after DPC sensitization. Regarding treatment: therapeutic diphenylcyclopropenone sensitization with weekly scalp DPC. MiXCR was run by TCRdb on the RACE reads, yielding one entry per CDR3 protein. The table has 110,000 to 150,000 distinct CDR3 sequences, approximately 10% seen once. Sequences were derived from whole blood, sampled in connection with sensitization to the hapten diphenylcyclopropenone (DPC). The origin of the receptors is a woman aged 45-60 years with alopecia areata. Some clones in this sample may be carry-over from other donors' samples.

This clonotype was observed a handful of times. The V and J genes are TRBV20-1 and TRBJ2-7; D gene ambiguous. CDR3 length equals 13 residues. The germline gives CDR1 DFQATT, CDR2 SNEGSKA (reference sequence). The V end lost 1 base, the J end lost 1 base, and 8 bases lay between the germline ends. The CDR3 loop reads CSARVSLSYEQYF. The DNA of the CDR3 is TGCAGTGCTAGAGTAAGCCTATCCTACGAGCAGTACTTC.

This clonotype was counted between two and nine times. This chain connects TRBV29-1 to TRBJ2-3; TRBD2 aligns across 8 bases. V dropped 7 bases and J dropped 14; count of bases not matched to a gene: 11. This CDR3 comprises 11 residues. The germline CDR1 and CDR2 sequences are SQVTM and ANQGSEA. CDR3 residues: CSADGLAFGYF. In DNA, the CDR3 is TGCAGCGCAGATGGACTAGCCTTTGGGTATTTT.

Ten or more counts support this clonotype. The chain has TRBV7-8 and TRBJ2-1; 7 bases are a match to TRBD2. Per germline, CDR1 SGHVS and CDR2 FQNEAQ. V dropped 1 base and J dropped 5; count of bases not matched to a gene: 5. This CDR3 spans 15 amino acids. CDR3 amino acids: CASSLVSSGNNEQFF. The CDR3 DNA follows: TGTGCCAGCAGCTTAGTGTCTAGCGGAAACAATGAGCAGTTCTTC.

The rearrangement links TRBV15 to TRBJ1-2, with a tentative D call TRBD1 (5 bases). The V and J ends lost 3 bases and 4 bases respectively, with 15 bases between them. CDR1 and CDR2 (germline): LNHNV, YYDKDF (reference sequence). The CDR3 extends over 15 amino acids. This chain's CDR3 is CATSSYQEGIYGYTF. CDR3 nucleotides: TGTGCCACCAGCAGCTATCAGGAGGGGATCTATGGCTACACCTTC.

This clonotype was counted between two and nine times. The rearrangement uses TRBV29-1 and TRBJ2-5; 10 nucleotides agree with TRBD1. CDR3 size: 14 residues. Germline V gives CDR1 SQVTM, CDR2 ANQGSEA. J was trimmed by 1 base and V by 6 bases; bases with no gene match: 5. CDR3 in amino acids: CSVQGDRGQETQYF. The CDR3 nucleotides read TGCAGCGTCCAAGGGGACAGGGGCCAAGAGACCCAGTACTTC.

The table lists this clonotype with many counts. The rearrangement links TRBV10-3 to TRBJ2-5; D is perhaps TRBD2 (6 bases). V lost 6 bases to trimming and J lost 3 bases, with 20 bases between them. The length of the CDR3 is 16 residues. Germline CDR1 and CDR2: ENHRY and SYGVKD. This chain's CDR3 is CAISSPPGTEKETQYF. The CDR3 bases are TGTGCCATCAGCTCGCCCCCTGGGACTGAGAAAGAGACCCAGTACTTC.

This clonotype was recorded at least ten times. For the CDR3, the DNA is TGTGCCAGCCGGAGGGACCTCAATGAGCAGTTCTTC. Its protein is CASRRDLNEQFF. This chain connects TRBV2 to TRBJ2-1; maybe TRBD2 (6 bases). V was shortened by 8 bases and J by 6 bases, with 11 bases between the two germline ends. The CDR3 runs 12 residues. Germline loops: CDR1 SNHLY, CDR2 FYNNEI.

V and J are TRBV12-3 or TRBV12-4 and TRBJ2-1, with TRBD2 matching over 7 bases. This CDR3 is built from 18 residues. The ends lost 5 bases at V and 0 bases at J; junction bases unmatched: 13. CDR3 bases: TGTGCCAGCAGTCCCATGTCCTTGGCGGGGGTCTCCTACAATGAGCAGTTCTTC. Protein: CASSPMSLAGVSYNEQFF.

The sample holds many counts of this clonotype. The chain recombines TRBV10-3 with TRBJ1-6, with D possibly being TRBD1 (6 bases). The V end lost 2 bases, the J end lost 4 bases, and 12 bases lay between the germline ends. The length of the CDR3 is 16 residues. Germline V gene lookup returns CDR1 ENHRY and CDR2 SYGVKD. CDR3 DNA: TGTGCCATCAGTGAGACCCAGGGGAGGTATAATTCACCCCTCCACTTT. It yields the protein CAISETQGRYNSPLHF.

This chain joins TRBV20-1 and TRBJ2-5, with a weak D call TRBD2 (6 bases). The V end lost 2 bases, the J end lost 10 bases, and 23 bases lay between the germline ends. CDR1 and CDR2 (germline): DFQATT, SNEGSKA (reference sequence). The CDR3 contains 15 residues. This CDR3 reads CSARRASVQVVDQYF. The CDR3 bases are TGCAGTGCTAGAAGGGCTAGCGTGCAGGTGGTGGACCAGTACTTC.

The sample holds one count of this clonotype. The V and J genes are TRBV20-1 and TRBJ1-2; D might be TRBD1 (5 bases). Germline CDR1 is DFQATT and CDR2 is SNEGSKA (reference sequence). Trimming took off 0 bases at V and 5 bases at J, with 10 bases between the two ends. CDR3 length: 13 amino acids. The CDR3 nucleotides read TGCAGTGCTAGAGATGGGGCAGGATATGGCTACACCTTC. Protein product: CSARDGAGYGYTF.

This clonotype was picked up a small number of times. This chain connects TRBV10-3 to TRBJ2-1; unclear D gene. Germline CDR1 reads ENHRY; CDR2 reads SYGVKD. The CDR3 consists of 13 residues. V lost 3 bases, J lost 10 bases, and 13 bases lay in between. The chain's CDR3 is CAISDSSPLEQFF. CDR3 nucleotide sequence: TGTGCCATCAGTGACTCCTCTCCCCTAGAGCAGTTCTTC.

The gene calls are TRBV7-3 and TRBJ1-1; D is perhaps TRBD1 (6 bases). Trimming stripped 5 bases from V and 7 bases from J, with 17 bases between. This CDR3 has 14 amino acids. Germline V gene data show CDR1 as SGHTA and CDR2 as FQGTGA. CDR3 in amino acids: CASSLLGANGEAFF. CDR3 bases: TGTGCCAGCAGCCTCCTGGGGGCGAATGGTGAAGCTTTCTTT.

The chain carries TRBV12-3 or TRBV12-4 and TRBJ2-1; D may be TRBD1 or TRBD2 (5 bases each). Trimming took off 5 bases at V and 8 bases at J, with 22 bases between the two ends. This CDR3 is 16 amino acids long. CDR3 region: CASSPTYGTEADEQFF. DNA for the CDR3: TGTGCCAGCAGTCCTACCTATGGGACCGAAGCGGATGAGCAGTTCTTC.

This clonotype has more than one count but fewer than ten. This chain uses TRBV29-1 with TRBJ1-1; 7 bases fit TRBD1. Trimming removed 6 bases from V and 6 bases from J; junction bases left unmatched: 1. This CDR3 comprises 10 residues. Germline CDR1 is SQVTM and CDR2 is ANQGSEA. Here the CDR3 DNA reads TGCAGCGTGGGGACAGCTGAAGCTTTCTTT. It is translated as CSVGTAEAFF.

This clonotype was detected many times. This rearrangement joins TRBV5-5 to TRBJ2-1, with a weak D call TRBD1 (5 bases). Germline CDR1 SGHKS, CDR2 YYEKEE (reference sequence). The V end was cut by 4 bases, the J end by 2 bases, with 13 bases between. CDR3 size: 15 residues. The chain's CDR3 is CASSPDGAAYNEQFF. As DNA, the CDR3 is TGTGCCAGCAGCCCCGATGGGGCTGCCTACAATGAGCAGTTCTTC.

This chain connects TRBV12-3 or TRBV12-4 to TRBJ2-7, with 7 positions matching TRBD1. The CDR3 covers 13 residues. The ends lost 5 bases at V and 6 bases at J; junction bases unmatched: 7. CDR3 DNA sequence: TGTGCCAGCAGTGCCACAGGGGTCGGCGAGCAGTACTTC. This translates into CASSATGVGEQYF.

This clonotype was picked up a small number of times. This rearrangement joins TRBV6-2 or TRBV6-3 to TRBJ1-5, with D tentatively TRBD1 (5 bases). Germline lookup yields CDR1 MNHEY and CDR2 SVGEGT. V was shortened by 2 bases and J by 4 bases, with 12 bases between the two germline ends. The CDR3 has 15 residues. For the CDR3, the DNA is TGTGCCAGCAGTTACGGTGGGGCAGGGAATCAGCCCCAGCATTTT. As protein: CASSYGGAGNQPQHF.